This T cell receptor (beta chain) was obtained from a study of blood T cell repertoires in COVID-19. Study in general: The United States, Italy and Spain provided the acute and convalescent COVID-19 samples. PBMCs, B-cell-depleted T cells, or T cells provided the cDNA or gDNA that made up the material.

The CDR3 is 17 amino acids. This clone has a handful of counts. Per the original methods: Reference gene primer amplification gave nucleated cell count estimates. Generated by immunoSEQ multiplex PCR, the TCRdb table keeps only in-frame clones and is missing some. The V and J calls and clone size come from that table; D and trimming were worked out from the DNA. The sample holds over 55,000 clones, 75% to 90% seen once. J is TRBJ1-3 and V is TRBV12-1; TRBD1, the table's D call, lacks a check against the DNA. TRBV12-1 is a known pseudogene. This TCR was sampled from a man in his fifties or sixties with active COVID-19. Material for sequencing was peripheral blood. CDR3 in amino acids: CASSFAKLRETGNTIYF. The CDR3 DNA is TGTGCCAGCAGCTTTGCCAAACTCAGGGAAACTGGAAACACCATATATTTT.